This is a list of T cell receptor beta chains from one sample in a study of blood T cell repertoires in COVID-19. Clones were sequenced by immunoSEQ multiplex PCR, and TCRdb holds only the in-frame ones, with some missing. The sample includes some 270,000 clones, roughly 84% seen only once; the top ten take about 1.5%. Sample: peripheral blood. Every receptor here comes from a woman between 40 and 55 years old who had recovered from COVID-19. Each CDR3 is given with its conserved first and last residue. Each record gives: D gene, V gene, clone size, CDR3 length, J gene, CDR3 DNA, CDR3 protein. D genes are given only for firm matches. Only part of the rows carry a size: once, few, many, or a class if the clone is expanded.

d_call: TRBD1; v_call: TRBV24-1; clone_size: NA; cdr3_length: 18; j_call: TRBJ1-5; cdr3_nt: TGTGCCACCAGTGAGGCTCCCGGGACAGGGGTCCCCAATCAGCCCCAGCATTTT; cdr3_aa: CATSEAPGTGVPNQPQHF
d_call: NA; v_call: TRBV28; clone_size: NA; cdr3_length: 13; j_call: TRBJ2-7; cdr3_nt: TGTGCCAGCGGCGGGGGCAGCCCCTACGAGCAGTACTTC; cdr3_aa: CASGGGSPYEQYF
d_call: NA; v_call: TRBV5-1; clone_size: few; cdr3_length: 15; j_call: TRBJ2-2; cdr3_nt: TGCGCCAGCAGCTTGGACAACATCAATACCGGGGAGCTGTTTTTT; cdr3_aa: CASSLDNINTGELFF
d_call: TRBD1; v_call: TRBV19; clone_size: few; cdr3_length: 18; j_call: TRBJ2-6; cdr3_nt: TGTGCCAGTAGTTCCCGGACAGGGGGCGCCCCTGGGGCCAACGTCCTGACTTTC; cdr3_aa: CASSSRTGGAPGANVLTF
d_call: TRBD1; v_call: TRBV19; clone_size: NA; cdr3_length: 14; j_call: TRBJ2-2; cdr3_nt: TGTGCCAGTACCCCGGACAGGGCGTCCGGGGAGCTGTTTTTT; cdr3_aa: CASTPDRASGELFF
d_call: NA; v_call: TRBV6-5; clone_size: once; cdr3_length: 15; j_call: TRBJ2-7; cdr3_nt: TGTGCCAGCAGGCCCAACAGGGTAAGGGGGTACGAGCAGTACTTC; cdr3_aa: CASRPNRVRGYEQYF
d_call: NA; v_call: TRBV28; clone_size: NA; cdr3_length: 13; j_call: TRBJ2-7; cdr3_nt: TGTGCCAGCGAGGGGGGGGGTGGAAGCGAGCAGTACTTC; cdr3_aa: CASEGGGGSEQYF
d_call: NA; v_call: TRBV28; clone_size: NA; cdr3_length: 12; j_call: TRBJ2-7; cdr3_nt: TGTGCCAGCAGTCTGCGGACTAAACAGAAGTACTTC; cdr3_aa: CASSLRTKQKYF
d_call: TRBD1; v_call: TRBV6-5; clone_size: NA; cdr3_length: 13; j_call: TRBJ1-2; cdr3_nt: TGTGCCAGCAGACACACAGGGGAATATGGCTACACCTTC; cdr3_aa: CASRHTGEYGYTF
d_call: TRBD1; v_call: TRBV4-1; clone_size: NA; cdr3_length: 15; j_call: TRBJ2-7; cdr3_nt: TGCGCCAGCAGCCCGTTAGACAGGGGGCCCTACGAGCAGTACTTC; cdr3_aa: CASSPLDRGPYEQYF
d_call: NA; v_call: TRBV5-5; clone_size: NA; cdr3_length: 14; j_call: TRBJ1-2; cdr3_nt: TGTGCCAGCAGCTTGGTTCTGGGGGCTGATGGCTACACCTTC; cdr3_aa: CASSLVLGADGYTF
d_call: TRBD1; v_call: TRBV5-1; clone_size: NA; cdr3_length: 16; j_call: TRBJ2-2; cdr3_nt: TGCGCCAGGGAAGGACAGGGCACGGAGAACACCGGGGAGCTGTTTTTT; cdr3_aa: CAREGQGTENTGELFF
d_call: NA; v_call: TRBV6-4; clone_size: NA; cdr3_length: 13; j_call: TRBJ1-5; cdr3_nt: TGTGCCAGCAGTCAGGGTTACAATCAGCCCCAGCATTTT; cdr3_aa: CASSQGYNQPQHF
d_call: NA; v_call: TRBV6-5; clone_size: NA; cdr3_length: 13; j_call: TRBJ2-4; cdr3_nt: TGTGCCAGCAGCCAGGACAGAAAAAACATTCAGTACTTC; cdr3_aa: CASSQDRKNIQYF
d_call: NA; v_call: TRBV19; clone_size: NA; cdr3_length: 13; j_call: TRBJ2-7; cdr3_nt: TGTGCCAGTAGTACTACAGGTACCTACGAGCAGTACTTC; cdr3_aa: CASSTTGTYEQYF
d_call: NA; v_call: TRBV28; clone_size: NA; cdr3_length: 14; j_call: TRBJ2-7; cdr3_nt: TGTGCCAGCAGAAACAGGGTGATCCTCTACGAGCAGTACTTC; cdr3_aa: CASRNRVILYEQYF
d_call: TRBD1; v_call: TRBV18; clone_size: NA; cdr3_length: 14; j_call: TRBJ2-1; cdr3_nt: TGTGCCAGCTCAATAGGGACAGGGCCGGGTGAGCAGTTCTTC; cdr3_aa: CASSIGTGPGEQFF
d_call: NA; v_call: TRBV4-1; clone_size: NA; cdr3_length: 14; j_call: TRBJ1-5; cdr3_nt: TGCGCCAGCAGCCTTGGACAGATTGGTCAGCCCCAGCATTTT; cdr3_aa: CASSLGQIGQPQHF
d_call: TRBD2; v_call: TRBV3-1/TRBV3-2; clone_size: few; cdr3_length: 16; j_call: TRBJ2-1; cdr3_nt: TGTGCCAGCAGCTCATGGACTAGCGGAGTCTACAATGAGCAGTTCTTC; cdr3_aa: CASSSWTSGVYNEQFF
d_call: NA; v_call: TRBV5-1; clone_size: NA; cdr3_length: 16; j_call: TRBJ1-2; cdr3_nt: TGCGCCAGCAGCTTGGGGCCAGGGAATAAGAACTATGGCTACACCTTC; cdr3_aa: CASSLGPGNKNYGYTF
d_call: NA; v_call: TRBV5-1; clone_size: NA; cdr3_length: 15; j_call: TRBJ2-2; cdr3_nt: TGCGCCAGCAGCTTGGCCCCCGGGAATAGCGGGGAGCTGTTTTTT; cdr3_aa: CASSLAPGNSGELFF
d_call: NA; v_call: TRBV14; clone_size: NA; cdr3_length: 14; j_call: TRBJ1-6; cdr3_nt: TGTGCCAGCAGCCAAGGCAGTTTTCGTTCACCCCTCCACTTT; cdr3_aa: CASSQGSFRSPLHF
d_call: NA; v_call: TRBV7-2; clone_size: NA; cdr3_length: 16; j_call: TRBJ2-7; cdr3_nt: TGTGCCAGCAGCTTATCGGCGGGGAGTCCGATCTACGAGCAGTACTTC; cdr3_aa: CASSLSAGSPIYEQYF
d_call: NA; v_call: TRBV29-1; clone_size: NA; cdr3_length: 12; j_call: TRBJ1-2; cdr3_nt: TGCAGCGTTGAAGCCAAGCCACCAACCAGCGTTTTC; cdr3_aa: CSVEAKPPTSVF
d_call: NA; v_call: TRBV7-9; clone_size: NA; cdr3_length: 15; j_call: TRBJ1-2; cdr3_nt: TGTGCCAGCAGCCAACAAGGAGCCCTGAACTATGGCTACACCTTC; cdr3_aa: CASSQQGALNYGYTF
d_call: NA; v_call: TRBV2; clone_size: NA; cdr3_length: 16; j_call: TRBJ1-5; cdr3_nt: TGTGCCAGCAGGACTGGTGGCAGGGGCAGCAATCAGCCCCAGCATTTT; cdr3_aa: CASRTGGRGSNQPQHF
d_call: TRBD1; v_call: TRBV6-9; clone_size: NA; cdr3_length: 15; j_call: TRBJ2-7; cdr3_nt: TGTGCCAGCAGTTACCCGGACAGGGGGCAAGCCGAGCAGTACTTC; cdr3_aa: CASSYPDRGQAEQYF
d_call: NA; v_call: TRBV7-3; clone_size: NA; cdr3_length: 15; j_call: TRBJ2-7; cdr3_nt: TGTGCCAGCAGCTTAAACGCCGACACCACCTACGAGCAGTACTTC; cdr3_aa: CASSLNADTTYEQYF
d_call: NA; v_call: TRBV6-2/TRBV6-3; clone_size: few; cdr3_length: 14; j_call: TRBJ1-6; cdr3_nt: TGTGCCAGCAGTTTCCAGGGGTTTAGCTCACCCCTCCACTTT; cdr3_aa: CASSFQGFSSPLHF
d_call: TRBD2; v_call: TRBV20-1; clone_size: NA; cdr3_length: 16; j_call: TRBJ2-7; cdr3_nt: TGCAGTGCTAGTCCCCCAACTAGCGGGGGGCCGTACGAGCAGTACTTC; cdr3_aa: CSASPPTSGGPYEQYF
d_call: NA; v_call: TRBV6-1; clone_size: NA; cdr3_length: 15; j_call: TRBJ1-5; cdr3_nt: TGTGCCAGCAGTGAATTCGACAGAATCAATCAGCCCCAGCATTTT; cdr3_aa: CASSEFDRINQPQHF
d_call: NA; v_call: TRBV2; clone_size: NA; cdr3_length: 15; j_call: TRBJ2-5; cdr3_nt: TGTGCCAGCAGGCGGGTGCCTAGCGTCATGGAGACCCAGTACTTC; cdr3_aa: CASRRVPSVMETQYF
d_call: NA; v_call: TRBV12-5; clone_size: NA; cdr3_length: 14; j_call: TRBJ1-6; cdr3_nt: TGTGCTAGTGCTGTGGGACATAATAATTCACCCCTCCACTTT; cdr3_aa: CASAVGHNNSPLHF
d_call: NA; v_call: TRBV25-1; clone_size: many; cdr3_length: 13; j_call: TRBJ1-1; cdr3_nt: TGTGCCAGCAGATTAGAACTTAACACTGAAGCTTTCTTT; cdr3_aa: CASRLELNTEAFF
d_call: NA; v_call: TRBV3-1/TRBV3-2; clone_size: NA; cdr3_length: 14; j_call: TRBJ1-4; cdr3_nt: TGTGCCAGCAGCCTTCTGGGAGGAGATGAAAAACTGTTTTTT; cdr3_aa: CASSLLGGDEKLFF
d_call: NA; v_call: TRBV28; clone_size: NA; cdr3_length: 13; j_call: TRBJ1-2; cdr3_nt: TGTGCCAGCAGCCCCGAGGGCATATATGGCTACACCTTC; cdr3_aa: CASSPEGIYGYTF
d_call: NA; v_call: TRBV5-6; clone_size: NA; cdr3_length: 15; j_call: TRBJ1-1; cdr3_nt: TGTGCCAGCAGCTTGGGACAGACCCTGGGCACTGAAGCTTTCTTT; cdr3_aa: CASSLGQTLGTEAFF
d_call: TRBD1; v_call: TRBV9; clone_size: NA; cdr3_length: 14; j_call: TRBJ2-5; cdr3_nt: TGTGCCAGCAGCGAGGGACAGCTACAAGAGACCCAGTACTTC; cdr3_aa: CASSEGQLQETQYF
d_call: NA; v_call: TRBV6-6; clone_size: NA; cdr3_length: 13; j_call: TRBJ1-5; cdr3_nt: TGTGCCAGCACCATACATTGGAATCAGCCCCAGCATTTT; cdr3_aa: CASTIHWNQPQHF
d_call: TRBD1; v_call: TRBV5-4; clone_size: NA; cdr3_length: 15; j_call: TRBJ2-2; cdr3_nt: TGTGCCAGCAGCAGGGGACAGGGAAACACCGGGGAGCTGTTTTTT; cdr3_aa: CASSRGQGNTGELFF
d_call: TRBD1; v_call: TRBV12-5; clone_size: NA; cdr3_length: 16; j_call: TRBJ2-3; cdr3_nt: TGTGCTAGTGGTTCTTCTCCTCGGACAGGGACAGATACGCAGTATTTT; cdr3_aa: CASGSSPRTGTDTQYF
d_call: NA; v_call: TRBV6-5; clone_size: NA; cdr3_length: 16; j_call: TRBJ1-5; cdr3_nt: TGTGCCAGCAGTTACTCGAAAGGCGGGGCCCGGGGGCCCCAGCATTTT; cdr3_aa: CASSYSKGGARGPQHF
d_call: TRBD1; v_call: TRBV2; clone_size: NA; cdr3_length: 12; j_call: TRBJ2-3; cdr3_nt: TGTGCCAGCAGTCCAGGGGGCGATACGCAGTATTTT; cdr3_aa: CASSPGGDTQYF
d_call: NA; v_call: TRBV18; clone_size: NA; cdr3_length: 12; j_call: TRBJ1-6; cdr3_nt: TGTGCCAGCCAACAGGATAATTCACCCCTCCACTTT; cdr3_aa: CASQQDNSPLHF
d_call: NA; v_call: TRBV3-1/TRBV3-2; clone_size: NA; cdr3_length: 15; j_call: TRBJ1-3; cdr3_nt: TGTGCCAGCAGCCAGGTTGTACTGTCTGGAAACACCATATATTTT; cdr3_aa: CASSQVVLSGNTIYF